Sequencing of this T cell receptor beta chain was carried out in a study of glioma-infiltrating T cells. In this sample, this clonotype turned up a few times. What it binds is unknown. This CDR3 has 17 amino acids. The V end lost 5 bases, the J end lost 5 bases, and 22 bases lay between the germline ends. General study findings and limits: Very few CDR3 sequences were shared between tissue and blood. Non-neoplastic patients had below-expected tissue-blood divergence, while all gliomas exceeded expectation.

TCR alpha and beta CDR3 regions were amplified from RNA using iRepertoire nested multiplex PCR. One-step reverse transcription and amplification started from approximately 100-400 ng of tissue mRNA or PBMC total RNA. TCRdb re-derived calls from the multiplex PCR reads in MiXCR, one entry per CDR3 protein. The sample records about 210,000 distinct CDR3 sequences, about 32% being singletons. The TCR comes from a human donor with low-grade glioma or glioblastoma, undergoing nonglioma brain surgery, or in good health (not recorded which). The sequenced sample consisted of glioma tissue, nonneoplastic brain tissue, or PBMCs (not recorded which). V gene TRBV12-3 or TRBV12-4 combines with J gene TRBJ1-5, with no clear D. CDR3 protein: CASSPSPRQLSDQPQHF. In DNA form, the CDR3 reads TGTGCCAGCAGTCCTAGCCCTCGGCAGTTAAGCGATCAGCCCCAGCATTTT.